Listed below are T cell receptor beta chains from one sample, sequenced in a study of control samples from healthy donors and cancer patients. Sequencing used immunoSEQ multiplex PCR; TCRdb keeps in-frame clones, though not all of them. Among roughly 90,000 clones listed, around 82% were seen once. The sample was blood. The receptor source for this set is a woman aged 55-75 years in good health. The CDR3 runs from the conserved cysteine through the conserved F or W. Fields, in order: J gene, V gene, CDR3 protein.

j_call: TRBJ2-5; v_call: TRBV5-1; cdr3_aa: CASSLVGKGPAGETQYF
j_call: TRBJ1-2; v_call: TRBV15; cdr3_aa: CATSRNRDNNYGYTF
j_call: TRBJ1-4; v_call: TRBV6-2/TRBV6-3; cdr3_aa: CASRPFGDGEGEKLFF
j_call: TRBJ2-3; v_call: TRBV21-1; cdr3_aa: CASSPRDRGARTQYF
j_call: TRBJ1-5; v_call: TRBV28; cdr3_aa: CASSRSGAQPQHF
j_call: TRBJ2-7; v_call: TRBV7-9; cdr3_aa: CASSLTSGKFYEQYF
j_call: TRBJ2-2; v_call: TRBV6-6; cdr3_aa: CASSYGENTGELFF
j_call: TRBJ2-1; v_call: TRBV5-5; cdr3_aa: CASSRTGGNEQFF
j_call: TRBJ2-5; v_call: TRBV3-1/TRBV3-2; cdr3_aa: CASSPGQVRETQYF
j_call: TRBJ2-1; v_call: TRBV14; cdr3_aa: CASSQEWAAPTQFF